These 14 T cell receptor beta chains were sequenced from one sample in a study of T cells in Graves' hyperthyroidism and ophthalmopathy. From RNA transcripts, TCR beta CDR3 regions were amplified. The HTBI primer set served for first-round RT-PCR of the TCR CDR3. TCRdb reprocessed the multiplex PCR reads via MiXCR and lists one record per CDR3 protein. The sample lists 700,000 to 850,000 distinct CDR3 sequences, about a third seen once, with 30% to 40% in the top ten. What was sequenced was blood. The receptors come from a woman aged 40 to 50 with Graves' hyperthyroidism.

This clonotype was seen ten or more times. This chain joins TRBV20-1 and TRBJ1-4, with 7 bases identical to TRBD1. After removal of 6 bases from V and 5 bases from J, the junction contained 6 bases not matched to a gene. The CDR3 has 13 residues. CDR1 is DFQATT, CDR2 SNEGSKA, per germline (reference sequence). CDR3 in amino acids: CSAKQGPNEKLFF. The CDR3 DNA is TGCAGTGCCAAACAGGGGCCAAATGAAAAACTGTTTTTT.

This chain links TRBV5-1 with TRBJ1-1; D unresolved. The CDR3 has 14 amino acids. Germline CDR1 and CDR2: SGHRS and YFSETQ. V was clipped by 4 bases and J by 3 bases, with 13 bases between them. The CDR3 region is CASSAVTVDTEAFF. CDR3 coding DNA: TGCGCCAGCAGCGCCGTTACCGTTGACACTGAAGCTTTCTTT.

This clonotype was seen many times. The rearrangement uses TRBV19 and TRBJ1-3; tentative D call: TRBD1 (5 bases). V was clipped by 5 bases and J by 1 base, with 12 bases between them. The length of the CDR3 is 15 residues. Germline V gives CDR1 LNHDA, CDR2 SQIVND (reference sequence). CDR3 coding DNA: TGTGCCAGTAGTTCTTCAGGGTTTTCTGGAAACACCATATATTTT. Translation: CASSSSGFSGNTIYF.

The chain uses TRBV10-3 and TRBJ1-5; maybe TRBD1 (6 bases). This CDR3 is built from 15 residues. Germline CDR1 reads ENHRY; CDR2 reads SYGVKD. V gave up 3 bases and J gave up 11 bases, with 20 bases separating them. The chain's CDR3 is CAISETSGADLSQHF. The CDR3 region has the DNA TGTGCCATCAGTGAAACGTCAGGGGCCGATCTTTCCCAGCATTTT.

This chain joins TRBV7-8 and TRBJ2-6; D may match TRBD1 or TRBD2 (6 bases each). The length of the CDR3 is 18 residues. The V gene lost 5 bases and the J gene lost 0 bases, with 17 bases spanning the gap. Germline CDR1 is SGHVS and CDR2 is FQNEAQ. As DNA, the CDR3 is TGTGCCAGCAGCGCGGAGCCGGGGGCACTCTCTGGGGCCAACGTCCTGACTTTC. It specifies CASSAEPGALSGANVLTF.

This clonotype was observed many times. V gene TRBV29-1 combines with J gene TRBJ2-2; 7 bases agree with TRBD1. The CDR3 is made up of 12 amino acids. Germline trimming cut 4 bases from V and 6 bases from J; bases unmatched to any gene: 2. CDR1 SQVTM and CDR2 ANQGSEA come from the germline V gene. The CDR3 sequence: CSVGQGAGELFF. The DNA of the CDR3 is TGCAGCGTTGGGCAGGGGGCCGGGGAGCTGTTTTTT.

There are a few counts of this clonotype. The genes are TRBV4-1 and TRBJ2-7; 7 bases fit TRBD1. CDR3 length equals 15 residues. The V gene's germline CDR1 is MGHRA and CDR2 YSYEKL. Trimming at V came to 4 bases and at J to 2 bases, leaving 8 bases not matched to a gene. The CDR3 is CASSPRQGPTYEQYF. The CDR3 DNA follows: TGCGCCAGCAGCCCCCGACAGGGACCAACCTACGAGCAGTACTTC.

This rearrangement joins TRBV18 to TRBJ2-5; D possibly corresponds to TRBD1 (6 bases). The CDR3 has 16 residues. The germline CDR1 and CDR2 sequences are KGHSH and LQKENI. V dropped 3 bases and J dropped 2 bases, with 16 bases sitting between them. CDR3 nucleotides: TGTGCCAGCTCACCCTTCGAAGGGACACAGCAAGAGACCCAGTACTTC. This codes for CASSPFEGTQQETQYF. The complete variable domain, with remaining parts taken from reference TRBV18 and TRBJ2-5, reads NAGVMQNPRHLVRRRGQEARLRCSPMKGHSHVYWYRQLPEEGLKFMVYLQKENIIDESGMPKERFSAEFPKEGPSILRIQQVVRGDSAAYFCASSPFEGTQQETQYFGPGTRLLVL.

This clonotype showed up many times. J is TRBJ1-6 and V is TRBV12-3 or TRBV12-4, with D uncertain. This CDR3 region has 12 residues. V dropped 7 bases and J dropped 10 bases, with 11 bases sitting between them. The CDR3 protein is CASTPGGSPLHF. Here the CDR3 DNA reads TGTGCCAGCACTCCCGGAGGATCACCCCTCCACTTT.

This chain uses TRBV13 with TRBJ2-7; perhaps D is TRBD1 or TRBD2 (5 bases each). There are 13 residues in the CDR3. In germline, CDR1 is PRHDT, CDR2 FYEKMQ (reference sequence). V was clipped by 5 bases and J by 10 bases, with 18 bases between them. The DNA for the CDR3 is TGTGCCAGCAGCCCTCGGGACGTCCCTGGTCAGTACTTC. Translating it yields CASSPRDVPGQYF.

The sample holds many counts of this clonotype. This chain uses TRBV10-3 with TRBJ2-7; D gene unclear. Germline assignment: CDR1 ENHRY and CDR2 SYGVKD. V was clipped by 3 bases and J by 1 base, with 10 bases between them. This CDR3 is built from 14 residues. The CDR3 DNA reads as TGTGCCATCAGTGATCTGGCAGTTTCCTACGAGCAGTACTTC. It translates to CAISDLAVSYEQYF.

This clonotype was counted ten times or more. The chain is built from TRBV20-1 and TRBJ2-5; 10 nucleotides line up with TRBD2. After removal of 6 bases from V and 7 bases from J, the junction contained 8 bases not matched to a gene. Germline CDR1 and CDR2: DFQATT and SNEGSKA (reference sequence). The CDR3 is 13 residues long. CDR3 loop: CSAEREGRPTQYF. Written as DNA, the CDR3 is TGCAGTGCCGAGCGGGAGGGCCGTCCGACCCAGTACTTC.

This clonotype was detected ten times or more. V usage is TRBV7-2 and J usage is TRBJ2-7; D is unresolved. There are 15 residues in the CDR3. The germline V gene encodes CDR1 SGHTA and CDR2 FQGNSA. V was pared by 1 base and J by 8 bases, with 18 bases between. For the CDR3, the DNA is TGTGCCAGCAGCTTAGAACCCGACCCCCGTACGAAGCAGTACTTC. Its protein product is CASSLEPDPRTKQYF.

This clonotype turned up a few times. The V call is TRBV7-9, the J call TRBJ2-7; TRBD2 agrees at 15 bases. The V segment lost 3 bases and the J segment 2 bases; nucleotides outside the gene matches: 2. The CDR3 is made up of 16 amino acids. Germline loops: CDR1 SEHNR, CDR2 FQNEAQ (reference sequence). The CDR3 reads CASSFGLAGGTYEQYF. The CDR3 DNA reads as TGTGCCAGCAGCTTTGGACTAGCGGGGGGGACCTACGAGCAGTACTTC.